The 19 T cell receptor beta chains listed next were all sequenced from one sample in a study of shared clonotypes between healthy human individuals. The method was immunoSEQ multiplex PCR; TCRdb's version includes in-frame clones alone and lacks a portion of them. This sample has some 1,100,000 clones, with around three quarters found just once. Sequenced material: memory CD4+ T cells from PBMCs. Subset defined: CD45RA-negative fraction. These receptor sequences come from a man between 18 and 35 years old in good health. Some clones in this sample may be carry-over from other donors' samples.

This chain joins TRBV4-1 and TRBJ2-2; tentatively, D is TRBD1 (6 bases). Germline CDR1 MGHRA, CDR2 YSYEKL. The ends were cut back, 1 base at V and 7 bases at J, with 13 bases in the middle. This CDR3 contains 15 residues. CDR3: CASSQVGAKGGELFF. The CDR3 DNA reads TGCGCCAGCAGCCAAGTGGGGGCGAAGGGCGGGGAGCTGTTTTTT.

The gene calls are TRBV19 and TRBJ2-3; 11 bases line up with TRBD2. CDR1 is LNHDA, CDR2 SQIVND, per germline (reference sequence). The CDR3 spans 15 residues. V shed 4 bases, J shed 4 bases, and the junction held 4 bases outside the gene matches. CDR3 sequence: CASSKLAGVSDTQYF. As DNA, the CDR3 is TGTGCCAGTAGTAAACTAGCGGGAGTTTCAGATACGCAGTATTTT.

This clone was picked up one time. This chain links TRBV18 with TRBJ2-6; D is possibly TRBD1 (5 bases). V lost 3 bases and J 3 bases, leaving 9 bases between the germline ends. Germline assignment: CDR1 KGHSH and CDR2 LQKENI. This CDR3 is 15 amino acids long. The CDR3: CASSPSQGGANVLTF. CDR3 DNA sequence: TGTGCCAGCTCACCTAGCCAGGGTGGGGCCAACGTCCTGACTTTC.

This chain uses TRBV27 with TRBJ2-1, with 11 bases matching TRBD2. CDR3 length: 15 amino acids. V dropped 6 bases and J dropped 5; count of bases not matched to a gene: 6. Germline loops: CDR1 MNHEY, CDR2 SMNVEV (reference sequence). The CDR3 region has the DNA TGTGCCAGCAGAGGCCTGGGACTAGCGGACAATGAGCAGTTCTTC. It is translated as CASRGLGLADNEQFF.

The chain combines TRBV30 with TRBJ1-2; D unclear. Trimming cost V 0 bases and J 1 base, with 6 bases left between them. CDR1 GTSNPN and CDR2 SVGIG come from the germline V gene (reference sequence). The CDR3 sequence is 13 residues long. Here the CDR3 reads CAWSVLGNYGYTF. Written as DNA, the CDR3 is TGTGCCTGGAGTGTTTTGGGTAACTATGGCTACACCTTC.

The table lists this clone with a count of one. CDR3 sequence: CASRAEAGSTEAFF. The CDR3 DNA reads TGTGCCAGCAGGGCGGAAGCAGGGTCAACTGAAGCTTTCTTT. This rearrangement joins TRBV6-1 to TRBJ1-1, with D perhaps matching TRBD1 (5 bases). CDR3 length: 14 residues. CDR1 MNHNS and CDR2 SASEGT come from the germline V gene. V was trimmed by 6 bases and J by 5 bases, leaving 16 bases between them.

The CDR3 spells CASSRAGREQFF. The CDR3 nucleotides read TGTGCCAGCAGCAGGGCGGGTAGGGAGCAGTTCTTC. The chain combines TRBV7-2 with TRBJ2-1; D may be TRBD2 (5 bases). V shed 5 bases and J shed 10 bases, with 12 bases lying between them. Per the germline V gene, CDR1 is SGHTA and CDR2 is FQGNSA. The CDR3 has 12 residues. Looking up the rest from reference TRBV7-2 and TRBJ2-1 gives the full variable domain: GAGVSQSPSNKVTEKGKDVELRCDPISGHTALYWYRQSLGQGLEFLIYFQGNSAPDKSGLPSDRFSAERTGGSVSTLTIQRTQQEDSAVYLCASSRAGREQFFGPGTRLTVL.

This rearrangement joins TRBV27 to TRBJ1-2; D possibly corresponds to TRBD1 (5 bases). The V gene lost 8 bases and the J gene lost 2 bases, with 24 bases spanning the gap. Per the germline V gene, CDR1 is MNHEY and CDR2 is SMNVEV (reference sequence). The CDR3 length is 17 residues. In DNA form, the CDR3 reads TGTGCCAGCGGATTGAACCCTCAGACAGTTCCCAACTATGGCTACACCTTC. Its translation: CASGLNPQTVPNYGYTF.

The V call is TRBV7-2, the J call TRBJ1-3; D possibly corresponds to TRBD1 (6 bases). The CDR3 sequence is 14 residues long. Trimming took off 4 bases at V and 2 bases at J, with 9 bases between the two ends. Germline assignment: CDR1 SGHTA and CDR2 FQGNSA. For the CDR3, the DNA is TGTGCCAGCAGCTCGGGGGGGCCTGGAAACACCATATATTTT. Amino acid sequence: CASSSGGPGNTIYF. Complete variable domain (other parts from reference TRBV7-2 and TRBJ1-3): GAGVSQSPSNKVTEKGKDVELRCDPISGHTALYWYRQSLGQGLEFLIYFQGNSAPDKSGLPSDRFSAERTGGSVSTLTIQRTQQEDSAVYLCASSSGGPGNTIYFGEGSWLTVV.

The V gene is TRBV23-1, the J gene TRBJ2-7, with TRBD1 identical over 7 bases. TRBV23-1 is known as an ORF, though its function is uncertain. CDR3 length equals 16 residues. The V gene end was trimmed by 2 bases and the J gene end by 3 bases; junction bases not matched to a gene: 10. Here the CDR3 DNA reads TGCGCCAGCAGTCAAAACATCGGGACAGTTCTCTACGAGCAGTACTTC. Translation gives CASSQNIGTVLYEQYF.

The genes are TRBV5-1 and TRBJ2-2; the match to TRBD1 covers 8 bases. Unmatched junction bases numbered 2, after V lost 4 bases and J lost 0 bases. The germline CDR1 and CDR2 sequences are SGHRS and YFSETQ. The CDR3 loop spans 15 amino acids. CDR3 region: CASSMTGANTGELFF. The CDR3 DNA sequence: TGCGCCAGCAGCATGACAGGGGCGAACACCGGGGAGCTGTTTTTT.

The sample holds one count of this clone. V usage is TRBV7-9 and J usage is TRBJ1-5; TRBD1 might be the D (5 bases). CDR3 size: 15 residues. V lost 1 base to trimming and J lost 4 bases, with 11 bases between them. Germline V lookup: CDR1 SEHNR, CDR2 FQNEAQ (reference sequence). For the CDR3, the DNA is TGTGCCAGCAGCTTAGGGGGGATTCCAAATCAGCCCCAGCATTTT. Protein: CASSLGGIPNQPQHF.

Comments on this clone: Within the sample, other DNA sequences also encode this same CDR3. The chain carries TRBV5-6 and TRBJ2-1; 9 bases agree with TRBD2. Trimming cost V 3 bases and J 0 bases; bases outside gene matches: 1. The CDR3 has 15 amino acids. The germline V gene has CDR1 SGHDT and CDR2 YYEEEE. CDR3 coding DNA: TGTGCCAGCAGCTATAGCGGGAGCTCCTACAATGAGCAGTTCTTC. Its translation: CASSYSGSSYNEQFF.

V and J are TRBV11-1 and TRBJ2-5; possible D gene TRBD1, 5 bases. V lost 5 bases and J lost 4, with 17 bases in between. Germline CDR1 reads SGHAT; CDR2 reads FQDESV (reference sequence). This CDR3 is built from 15 residues. This chain's CDR3 is CASSHRQGRGETQYF. For the CDR3, the DNA is TGTGCCAGCAGCCATCGCCAGGGAAGGGGAGAGACCCAGTACTTC. Full variable domain (rest looked up from reference TRBV11-1 and TRBJ2-5): EAEVAQSPRYKITEKSQAVAFWCDPISGHATLYWYRQILGQGPELLVQFQDESVVDDSQLPKDRFSAERLKGVDSTLKIQPAELGDSAMYLCASSHRQGRGETQYFGPGTRLLVL.

V is TRBV28 and J is TRBJ2-7; D possibly corresponds to TRBD1 (5 bases). The CDR3 is 14 residues long. Germline CDR1 MDHEN, CDR2 SYDVKM. The V gene lost 2 bases and the J gene lost 2 bases, with 10 bases spanning the gap. CDR3 bases: TGTGCCAGCAGTTTAGGGGCAGCACCCTACGAGCAGTACTTC. Translating it yields CASSLGAAPYEQYF.

This rearrangement joins TRBV2 to TRBJ2-3, with D possibly being TRBD1 or TRBD2 (5 bases each). Germline V lookup: CDR1 SNHLY, CDR2 FYNNEI. Trimming left V 4 bases short and J 1 base short, with 9 bases between. This CDR3 has 14 amino acids. The CDR3 DNA follows: TGTGCCAGCAGTGGAGGGGAAGGCACAGATACGCAGTATTTT. Translating it yields CASSGGEGTDTQYF.

The chain links TRBV4-1 to TRBJ2-2; 10 bases line up with TRBD1. Germline V gene lookup returns CDR1 MGHRA and CDR2 YSYEKL. CDR3 length equals 16 residues. Unmatched junction bases numbered 5, after V lost 0 bases and J lost 7 bases. The CDR3 here is CASSQDWTGGNGELFF. As DNA, the CDR3 is TGCGCCAGCAGCCAAGATTGGACAGGGGGTAACGGGGAGCTGTTTTTT.

This clone was observed a few times. The chain combines TRBV6-4 with TRBJ1-1, with D possibly being TRBD1 (5 bases). The germline V gene has CDR1 MRHNA and CDR2 SNTAGT. V lost 7 bases to trimming and J lost 5 bases, with 17 bases between them. CDR3 length: 14 amino acids. CDR3 DNA: TGTGCCAGCATCCTGACAGTCCCGGGGACTGAAGCTTTCTTT. It yields the protein CASILTVPGTEAFF.

This chain joins TRBV11-2 and TRBJ2-3; D is possibly TRBD1 (7 bases). V lost 5 bases and J lost 9, with 15 bases in between. Per the germline V gene, CDR1 is SGHAT and CDR2 is FQNNGV. There are 13 residues in the CDR3. In nucleotides, the CDR3 is TGTGCCAGCAGCGCCGACAGGGAGGCAACGCAGTATTTT. Protein product: CASSADREATQYF.